The next 19 T cell receptor beta chains were all read from a single sample in a study of blood T cell repertoires in COVID-19. The assay was immunoSEQ multiplex PCR, and TCRdb's table has in-frame clones only and misses some. The sample holds 200,000 or so clones; about 83% are singletons and the top ten take about 4.6%. The material sequenced was PBMCs or T cells enriched from blood (not recorded which). All receptors derive from a woman aged 45-59 years who had been exposed to COVID-19.

CDR3: CASSFLTGYEAFF. In DNA form, the CDR3 reads TGTGCCAGCAGTTTCCTGACAGGCTATGAAGCTTTCTTT. V is TRBV27 and J is TRBJ1-1, with a tentative D call TRBD1 (6 bases). Trimming left V 3 bases short and J 7 bases short, with 12 bases between. CDR1 is MNHEY, CDR2 SMNVEV, per germline (reference sequence). The CDR3 length is 13 residues.

J is TRBJ1-3 and V is TRBV28; weak D call: TRBD1 (5 bases). Germline values: CDR1 MDHEN, CDR2 SYDVKM. Trimming removed 7 bases from V and 4 bases from J, with 14 bases in between. The CDR3 totals 14 residues. The chain's CDR3 is CASNSPGKGNTIYF. The CDR3 DNA reads TGTGCCAGCAACTCCCCAGGGAAAGGAAACACCATATATTTT.

The chain has TRBV5-4 and TRBJ2-2; a possible D gene is TRBD2 (5 bases). This CDR3 has 15 amino acids. With 2 bases removed from V and 3 bases from J, the gap between germline ends came to 11 bases. The germline gives CDR1 SGHNT, CDR2 YYREEE (reference sequence). CDR3 residues: CASSLIKGDTGELFF. CDR3 DNA sequence: TGTGCCAGCAGCTTAATTAAGGGAGACACCGGGGAGCTGTTTTTT.

The gene calls are TRBV28 and TRBJ1-5; tentative D call: TRBD1 (6 bases). The CDR3 is 12 residues long. V was pared by 5 bases and J by 11 bases, with 13 bases between. Per germline, CDR1 MDHEN and CDR2 SYDVKM. The chain's CDR3 is CASSVQGLAQHF. The CDR3 DNA sequence: TGTGCCAGCAGTGTCCAGGGGTTAGCCCAGCATTTT.

The chain has TRBV19 and TRBJ1-5; D unresolved. Trimming left V 5 bases short and J 6 bases short, with 14 bases between. CDR3 length: 14 amino acids. CDR1 is LNHDA and CDR2 is SQIVND in the germline V gene (reference sequence). Here the CDR3 reads CASSPGAGAQPQHF. CDR3 nucleotides: TGTGCCAGTAGTCCGGGCGCGGGAGCTCAGCCCCAGCATTTT.

The chain employs TRBV19 and TRBJ1-4; D is unresolved. From germline, CDR1 is LNHDA and CDR2 SQIVND (reference sequence). This CDR3 is built from 15 residues. The V end was cut by 6 bases, the J end by 4 bases, with 15 bases between. The CDR3 region has the DNA TGTGCCAGTAGACCCGTGGAGCGTAGTAATGAAAAACTGTTTTTT. It yields the protein CASRPVERSNEKLFF. Full variable domain (rest looked up from reference TRBV19 and TRBJ1-4): DGGITQSPKYLFRKEGQNVTLSCEQNLNHDAMYWYRQDPGQGLRLIYYSQIVNDFQKGDIAEGYSVSREKKESFPLTVTSAQKNPTAFYLCASRPVERSNEKLFFGSGTQLSVL.

This rearrangement joins TRBV10-1 to TRBJ1-1; 7 nucleotides align to TRBD1. The CDR3 spans 18 residues. J gave up 10 bases and V 2 bases, and 22 bases lay outside the gene matches. The germline gives CDR1 WNHNN, CDR2 SYGVQD (reference sequence). CDR3 coding DNA: TGCGCCAGCAGTGAGCGCGACCGGGACAGAGAGATAATCGGTCCAGCTTTCTTT. Translating gives CASSERDRDREIIGPAFF.

This clone was observed a handful of times. V gene TRBV28 combines with J gene TRBJ2-5; a weak D match, TRBD2 (6 bases). Germline CDR1 is MDHEN and CDR2 is SYDVKM. This CDR3 is built from 15 residues. V was clipped by 5 bases and J by 2 bases, with 15 bases between them. As DNA, the CDR3 is TGTGCCAGCAGTCCCCGGGACTCCCCTCAAGAGACCCAGTACTTC. Protein sequence: CASSPRDSPQETQYF. Supplemented by reference TRBV28 and TRBJ2-5, the full variable domain reads DVKVTQSSRYLVKRTGEKVFLECVQDMDHENMFWYRQDPGLGLRLIYFSYDVKMKEKGDIPEGYSVSREKKERFSLILESASTNQTSMYLCASSPRDSPQETQYFGPGTRLLVL.

The chain links TRBV28 to TRBJ2-3; weak D call: TRBD2 (6 bases). Germline loops: CDR1 MDHEN, CDR2 SYDVKM. The CDR3 runs to 15 residues. Trimming stripped 6 bases from V and 1 base from J, with 14 bases between. The CDR3 loop is CASSSPGERTDTQYF. CDR3 nucleotides: TGTGCCAGCAGCTCTCCGGGAGAGCGCACAGATACGCAGTATTTT.

The chain links TRBV7-9 to TRBJ2-1; TRBD2 aligns across 9 bases. The CDR3 is 16 amino acids. Germline CDR1 is SEHNR and CDR2 is FQNEAQ (reference sequence). With 3 bases clipped from V and 5 bases from J, the junction kept 8 bases outside the gene matches. CDR3 residues: CASSLIGLATDNEQFF. Here the CDR3 DNA reads TGTGCCAGCAGCTTGATTGGACTAGCGACGGACAATGAGCAGTTCTTC.

This chain joins TRBV15 and TRBJ2-7; the match to TRBD2 covers 7 bases. The CDR3 is 11 residues long. Germline trimming cut 8 bases from V and 3 bases from J; bases unmatched to any gene: 1. Germline values: CDR1 LNHNV, CDR2 YYDKDF (reference sequence). The CDR3 sequence is CATGTNYEQYF. In DNA, the CDR3 is TGTGCCACCGGGACTAACTACGAGCAGTACTTC.

This rearrangement joins TRBV19 to TRBJ1-1; 8 bases are shared with TRBD1. Germline CDR1 reads LNHDA; CDR2 reads SQIVND (reference sequence). The CDR3 spans 13 residues. This chain's CDR3 is CAVGDRPGAEAFF. In nucleotides, the CDR3 is TGTGCAGTAGGGGACAGGCCGGGGGCTGAAGCTTTCTTT.

The chain is built from TRBV6-1 and TRBJ1-1; D remains ambiguous. The ends were cut back, 2 bases at V and 1 base at J, with 14 bases in the middle. The CDR3 is 16 amino acids. The germline CDR1 and CDR2 sequences are MNHNS and SASEGT. The CDR3 sequence is CASSEFMGTQNTEAFF. CDR3 coding DNA: TGTGCCAGCAGTGAATTTATGGGCACCCAGAACACTGAAGCTTTCTTT.

The V and J genes are TRBV19 and TRBJ1-1; D not certain. Germline V gene lookup returns CDR1 LNHDA and CDR2 SQIVND (reference sequence). The CDR3 runs 14 residues. Trimming took 4 bases from V and 0 from J, leaving 9 bases between them. The CDR3 sequence is CASSKGVMNTEAFF. DNA of the CDR3: TGTGCCAGTAGTAAGGGAGTTATGAACACTGAAGCTTTCTTT.

The chain combines TRBV19 with TRBJ1-5; D not certain. Trimming stripped 6 bases from V and 2 bases from J, with 14 bases between. In germline, CDR1 is LNHDA, CDR2 SQIVND (reference sequence). The CDR3 contains 15 residues. The CDR3 loop is CASSRGRDGNQPQHF. CDR3 sequence (DNA): TGTGCCAGTAGCCGAGGGAGGGATGGCAATCAGCCCCAGCATTTT.

The chain couples TRBV12-3 or TRBV12-4 to TRBJ1-4, with 8 positions matching TRBD1. The CDR3 has 13 amino acids. V trimming: 10 bases; J trimming: 4 bases; junction bases outside the gene matches: 5. CDR3 loop: CATRGRINEKLFF. For the CDR3, the DNA is TGTGCCACCAGGGGGCGGATTAATGAAAAACTGTTTTTT.

J is TRBJ2-1 and V is TRBV7-8, with TRBD2 identical over 12 bases. The CDR3 has 18 amino acids. V shed 1 base and J 7 bases; nucleotides not matched to a gene: 11. The V gene's germline CDR1 is SGHVS and CDR2 FQNEAQ. The CDR3 coding sequence is TGTGCCAGCAGCTTAGGGTCCTGGGGGCTAGCGGGAGGGAATGAGCAGTTCTTC. This sequence encodes CASSLGSWGLAGGNEQFF.

The rearrangement uses TRBV9 and TRBJ1-3; TRBD1 might be the D (6 bases). Trimming took 9 bases from V and 5 from J, leaving 9 bases between them. Germline CDR1 and CDR2: SGDLS and YYNGEE. The CDR3 length is 11 residues. The CDR3 coding sequence is TGTGCCACCCAGGGGAGAAACACCATATATTTT. This gives the protein CATQGRNTIYF.

The rearrangement joins TRBV5-4 to TRBJ2-7; 7 bases map to TRBD1. The CDR3 has 14 residues. Trimming at V came to 5 bases and at J to 2 bases, leaving 7 bases not matched to a gene. Germline CDR1 SGHNT, CDR2 YYREEE (reference sequence). The CDR3 region is CASSRTGTTYEQYF. The CDR3 DNA follows: TGTGCCAGCAGTCGGACAGGAACAACCTACGAGCAGTACTTC.